The clone carrying this T cell receptor beta chain appeared once. Time point reported: cycle 4 day 1 (C4D1), after more than 5 weeks of nivolumab. Every one of the patients relapsed after autologous stem cell transplantation (brentuximab vedotin exposure was variable). By magnetic negative selection, CD4+ T cells were purified from thawed PBMCs. This entry is derived from a study of PD-1 blockade in classical Hodgkin lymphoma. Germline CDR1 reads MNHNY; CDR2 reads SVGAGI (reference sequence). Trimming removed 4 bases at V and 0 bases at J, with 12 bases between. The CDR3 contains 15 residues. Libraries were prepared by immunoSEQ multiplex PCR; TCRdb keeps only in-frame clonotypes and omits some of them. This sample carries around 18,000 clones, approximately 72% of them seen once, and the ten largest clones take 2% to 2.5%.

The V gene is TRBV6-6, the J gene TRBJ1-1; D is perhaps TRBD1 (5 bases). This clonotype originated in a human donor with classical Hodgkin lymphoma. The input for sequencing was CD4+ T cells from blood, taken before the fourth cycle of nivolumab. CDR3 sequence reads: CASSSTASMNTEAFF. The CDR3 nucleotides read TGTGCCAGCAGTTCGACAGCGAGTATGAACACTGAAGCTTTCTTT.